The subject of this entry is one TCR beta chain. This specimen belongs to a study of early T cells in non-severe SARS-CoV-2 infection. As for the study in general: The study sequenced bulk RNA from unsorted whole blood, with chains unpaired.

Each CDR3 protein gets one entry after TCRdb re-called the 5' RACE reads with MiXCR. The sample lists around 40,000 distinct CDR3 sequences, around a tenth occurring once. The CDR3 spans 18 residues. From germline, CDR1 is SGHTA and CDR2 FQGNSA. V lost 5 bases and J lost 2; bases outside the gene matches: 14. Material: whole blood. This receptor was identified in an adult who was a healthcare worker with PCR-confirmed SARS-CoV-2 infection or an uninfected control (not recorded which). The chain is built from TRBV7-2 and TRBJ2-5, with 10 bases lining up with TRBD2. The CDR3, as DNA: TGTGCCAGCAGCCCCCATGGGCCGAGGACTAGCGGACAAGAGACCCAGTACTTC. Protein product: CASSPHGPRTSGQETQYF.